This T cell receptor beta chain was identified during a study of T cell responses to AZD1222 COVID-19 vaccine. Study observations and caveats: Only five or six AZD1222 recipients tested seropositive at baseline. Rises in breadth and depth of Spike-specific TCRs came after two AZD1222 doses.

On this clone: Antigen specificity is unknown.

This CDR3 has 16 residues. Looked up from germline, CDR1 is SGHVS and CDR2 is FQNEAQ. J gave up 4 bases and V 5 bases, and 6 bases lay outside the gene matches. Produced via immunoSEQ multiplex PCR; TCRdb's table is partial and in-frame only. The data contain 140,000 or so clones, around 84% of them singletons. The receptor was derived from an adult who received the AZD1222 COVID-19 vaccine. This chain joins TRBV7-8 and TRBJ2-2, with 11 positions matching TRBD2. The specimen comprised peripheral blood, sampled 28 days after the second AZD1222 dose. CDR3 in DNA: TGTGCCAGCAGCAGGTGGACTAGCGGGCTCACCGGGGAGCTGTTTTTT. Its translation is CASSRWTSGLTGELFF. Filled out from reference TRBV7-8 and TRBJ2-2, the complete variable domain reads GAGVSQSPRYKVAKRGQDVALRCDPISGHVSLFWYQQALGQGPEFLTYFQNEAQLDKSGLPSDRFFAERPEGSVSTLKIQRTQQEDSAVYLCASSRWTSGLTGELFFGEGSRLTVL.